Shown below are 2 T cell receptor beta chains from a single sample sequenced in a study of T-cell memory formation after mild COVID-19. MiXCR, applied by TCRdb to the 5' RACE reads, yields one record per CDR3 protein. The profile shows under 300,000 distinct CDR3 sequences, less than 9.5% of them singletons. The sequencing input was PBMCs or a T cell subset sorted from them (not recorded which). These receptors all come from a man aged 18 to 30 who had mild COVID-19 (a few samples of this study predate the infection). Cell type and time point are not known.

This clonotype appeared a few times. The rearrangement uses TRBV5-1 and TRBJ2-1, with a weak D call TRBD1 (6 bases). The CDR3 has 15 residues. Germline V lookup: CDR1 SGHRS, CDR2 YFSETQ. The ends were cut back, 6 bases at V and 4 bases at J, with 17 bases in the middle. Written as DNA, the CDR3 is TGCGCCAGCACAACCGGGGACATTCCTTACAATGAGCAGTTCTTC. The encoded protein is CASTTGDIPYNEQFF.

This clonotype appeared a few times. The chain couples TRBV4-1 to TRBJ1-4; 10 positions match TRBD1. CDR1 and CDR2 from the germline V gene are MGHRA and YSYEKL. The V and J ends lost 0 bases and 4 bases, in that order; junction bases with no gene match: 2. The CDR3 loop spans 16 amino acids. In nucleotides, the CDR3 is TGCGCCAGCAGCCAAGATGGGACAGGGGATAATGAAAAACTGTTTTTT. Protein sequence: CASSQDGTGDNEKLFF.